The clone carrying this TCR beta chain came up many times. The data originate from a study of T cells after yellow fever vaccination. Study as a whole: CD3, CD45RA, CCR7 and CD95 sorting yielded EM, EMRA, CM and Tscm memory subsets. Notes on the study in general: Abundant bulk-population clonotypes could contaminate the FACS-sorted repertoires.

TCRdb fed the 5' RACE reads into MiXCR, producing one record per CDR3 protein. The table has 5,500 to 7,000 distinct CDR3 sequences, about 6.5% seen once. This CDR3 spans 12 amino acids. V lost 4 bases to trimming and J lost 5 bases, with 9 bases between them. Germline CDR1 SGHRS, CDR2 YFSETQ. The sequence came from a man between 18 and 35 years old who received the YFV17D yellow fever vaccine. This chain links TRBV5-1 with TRBJ2-5; TRBD1 might be the D (5 bases). This sample comprised PBMCs, either bulk or a sorted T-cell subset (CD4+, CD8+, memory, or dextramer-sorted; not recorded which), obtained roughly 14 days after the first yellow fever vaccination. In DNA, the CDR3 is TGCGCCAGCAGCGTTCAGGGCGAGACCCAGTACTTC. Translating gives CASSVQGETQYF.